Sequencing of this T cell receptor (beta chain) was carried out in a study of blood T cell repertoires in COVID-19. Study as a whole: The United States, Italy and Spain supplied acute and convalescent COVID-19 samples. T cells, B-cell-depleted T cells, or PBMCs supplied cDNA or gDNA.

Authors' data handling: Quantification of nucleated cells was approximated via reference gene primer amplification. TCRdb's table, derived via immunoSEQ multiplex PCR, lists solely in-frame clones and lacks some. The V and J calls and clone size are taken from that table; D and trimming were inferred from the DNA. The sample lists about 72,000 clones, around 86% occurring once. Trimming removed 5 bases from V and 7 bases from J, with 12 bases in between. From germline, CDR1 is SGDLS and CDR2 YYNGEE. This CDR3 comprises 13 residues. The specimen was peripheral blood. V gene TRBV9 combines with J gene TRBJ1-4; D might be TRBD1 (6 bases). The clonotype comes from a man between 65 and 85 years old with active or convalescent COVID-19. The CDR3 coding sequence is TGTGCCAGCAGGCTACAGGGTTGTGAAAAACTGTTTTTT. It is translated as CASRLQGCEKLFF. The full variable domain, in which reference TRBV9 and TRBJ1-4 provide the parts outside the CDR3, is DSGVTQTPKHLITATGQRVTLRCSPRSGDLSVYWYQQSLDQGLQFLIQYYNGEERAKGNILERFSAQQFPDLHSELNLSSLELGDSALYFCASRLQGCEKLFFGSGTQLSVL.